Listed here are 8 T cell receptor beta chains from one sample, sequenced in a study of blood T cell repertoires in COVID-19. Produced via immunoSEQ multiplex PCR; TCRdb's table is partial and in-frame only. The table includes around 260,000 clones, around 80% detected once. Source material: peripheral blood. These TCRs come from a man aged 55 to 70 with acute or convalescent COVID-19.

The rearrangement links TRBV6-5 to TRBJ2-7; D may be TRBD1 (6 bases). Germline V lookup: CDR1 MNHEY, CDR2 SVGAGI. This CDR3 region has 15 residues. Deletions cut 4 bases from V and 7 bases from J, with 20 bases between. CDR3 sequence: CASSLTGTGTREQYF. In nucleotides, the CDR3 is TGTGCCAGCAGTTTAACCGGGACGGGGACACGGGAGCAGTACTTC.

This chain joins TRBV7-2 and TRBJ2-7, with 7 bases that match TRBD1. Trimming at V came to 6 bases and at J to 3 bases, leaving 11 bases not matched to a gene. CDR1 SGHTA and CDR2 FQGNSA come from the germline V gene. The CDR3 is 15 residues long. CDR3 sequence (DNA): TGTGCCAGCAGGTCGGACAGGCAATTCTTCTACGAGCAGTACTTC. Residues: CASRSDRQFFYEQYF.

V usage is TRBV7-3 and J usage is TRBJ2-3; 7 nucleotides agree with TRBD2. V dropped 7 bases and J dropped 4; count of bases not matched to a gene: 11. Germline loops: CDR1 SGHTA, CDR2 FQGTGA. The CDR3 is 15 amino acids. CDR3 sequence reads: CASTPGGSWADTQYF. The CDR3 nucleotides are TGTGCCAGCACCCCCGGGGGGAGTTGGGCAGATACGCAGTATTTT.

This chain uses TRBV3-1 (or the pseudogene TRBV3-2) with TRBJ2-3, with 9 bases matching TRBD2. Germline V gene lookup returns CDR1 LGHDT and CDR2 YNNKEL (reference sequence). The CDR3 extends over 16 amino acids. The V gene end was trimmed by 4 bases and the J gene end by 6 bases; junction bases not matched to a gene: 11. CDR3 amino acids: CASSRLAGAGKDTQYF. CDR3 coding DNA: TGTGCCAGCAGCCGATTAGCGGGAGCCGGCAAGGATACGCAGTATTTT.

This chain connects TRBV4-3 to TRBJ2-1; a weak D match, TRBD1 (5 bases). From germline, CDR1 is LGHNA and CDR2 YSLEER. This CDR3 is 15 amino acids long. The ends were cut back, 0 bases at V and 3 bases at J, with 9 bases in the middle. The CDR3 DNA sequence: TGCGCCAGCAGCCAAGACCTTAGGGGCTACAATGAGCAGTTCTTC. Translated: CASSQDLRGYNEQFF.

The J gene is TRBJ1-1, the V gene TRBV19; 9 bases line up with TRBD1. Losses at the gene ends were 5 bases for V and 7 bases for J; bases not matched to a gene: 8. Germline values: CDR1 LNHDA, CDR2 SQIVND (reference sequence). This CDR3 comprises 14 residues. In DNA form, the CDR3 reads TGTGCCAGTAGTGCCGGGACAGGGAGGGGTGAAGCTTTCTTT. It encodes CASSAGTGRGEAFF.

The chain has TRBV30 and TRBJ1-1; maybe TRBD1 (5 bases). Germline V CDR1 and CDR2: GTSNPN, SVGIG (reference sequence). Between the trimmed V and J ends, which lost 4 bases and 5 bases, there was a span of 17 bases. This CDR3 contains 14 residues. The CDR3 DNA is TGTGCCTGGACATCGGGGGTGATTGGAACTGAAGCTTTCTTT. This translates into CAWTSGVIGTEAFF.

The chain has TRBV19 and TRBJ2-2; 8 bases match TRBD1. CDR3 length: 17 amino acids. CDR1 and CDR2 (germline): LNHDA, SQIVND (reference sequence). Unmatched junction bases numbered 8, after V lost 5 bases and J lost 0 bases. The CDR3 region has the DNA TGTGCCAGTAGTGGGCCCGGACAGGGCACGAACACCGGGGAGCTGTTTTTT. It specifies CASSGPGQGTNTGELFF.